The rows below give T cell receptor beta chains drawn from one sample of a study of beta chain features in type 1 diabetes. TCRdb keeps only in-frame clones here, not all; method: immunoSEQ multiplex PCR. There are around 160,000 clones in the sample; around 51% occur only once, and under 0.45% lies in the top ten. Sample: Tregs from blood. The receptors were gathered from a man aged 18 to 29 in good health. Both conserved end residues are part of each CDR3. D genes are given only for firm matches. Not every row has a clone size; where given, it reads once, few, many or a size class.

TRBJ2-7,TRBV10-3,many,TRBD1,CAIRDPGQRREQYF,TGTGCCATCAGGGACCCGGGACAGCGTAGGGAGCAGTACTTC
TRBJ2-3,TRBV29-1,few,TRBD2,CSGLAGTDTQYF,TGCAGCGGCTTAGCGGGAACAGATACGCAGTATTTT
TRBJ1-2,TRBV4-1,-,-,CASSQVQTNYGYTF,TGCGCCAGCAGCCAAGTCCAGACTAACTATGGCTACACCTTC
TRBJ2-1,TRBV6-5,-,-,CASTNGRADEQFF,TGTGCCAGCACCAACGGCCGCGCGGATGAGCAGTTCTTC
TRBJ1-2,TRBV6-6,-,-,CASSYSGGDYGYTF,TGTGCCAGCAGTTACTCCGGGGGTGACTATGGCTACACCTTC
TRBJ2-3,TRBV20-1,-,-,CSMPRTDTQYF,TGCAGCATGCCGCGGACAGATACGCAGTATTTT
TRBJ1-1,TRBV7-3,-,TRBD1,CASSMTGGLGTEAFF,TGTGCCAGCAGCATGACAGGGGGCCTCGGCACTGAAGCTTTCTTT
TRBJ1-2,TRBV27,-,-,CASSFRLNYGYTF,TGTGCCAGCAGTTTTAGACTAAACTATGGCTACACCTTC
TRBJ2-4,TRBV19,-,-,CASSIRGDPRSKNIQYF,TGTGCCAGTAGTATCCGGGGTGACCCTAGATCCAAAAACATTCAGTACTTC
TRBJ1-1,TRBV30,-,-,CAWSVRQGQSEAFF,TGTGCCTGGAGTGTAAGGCAGGGGCAGTCTGAAGCTTTCTTT
TRBJ2-7,TRBV10-3,-,TRBD2,CAISEASGRTNEQYF,TGTGCCATCAGTGAGGCTAGCGGGAGGACGAACGAGCAGTACTTC
TRBJ2-5,TRBV6-5,-,TRBD2,CASSSTSGRETQYF,TGTGCCAGCAGTTCGACTAGCGGGAGGGAGACCCAGTACTTC
TRBJ2-4,TRBV21-1,-,-,CASSKPRRGSTKNIQYF,TGTGCCAGCAGCAAACCCAGGAGAGGGAGCACCAAAAACATTCAGTACTTC
TRBJ1-1,TRBV10-2,few,TRBD1,CASSADRGTEAFF,TGCGCCAGCAGCGCGGACAGGGGAACTGAAGCTTTCTTT
TRBJ2-7,TRBV9,-,-,CASSPRQSSYEQYF,TGTGCCAGCAGCCCCCGACAGAGCTCCTACGAGCAGTACTTC
TRBJ2-1,TRBV2,-,-,CASTKHGGAQFF,TGTGCCAGCACTAAACACGGGGGTGCGCAGTTCTTC
TRBJ2-2,TRBV9,-,TRBD2,CASSVGLAGGRNTGELFF,TGTGCCAGCAGCGTGGGGCTAGCGGGGGGGCGGAACACCGGGGAGCTGTTTTTT
TRBJ2-3,TRBV7-2,-,TRBD2,CASSLQGTSGFDTQYF,TGTGCCAGCAGCTTACAAGGGACTAGCGGTTTCGATACGCAGTATTTT
TRBJ1-2,TRBV18,-,-,CASSPPTAANYGYTF,TGTGCCAGCTCACCCCCGACAGCAGCTAACTATGGCTACACCTTC
TRBJ1-2,TRBV7-6,-,-,CASSSTGWAYGYTF,TGTGCCAGCAGCTCCACGGGGTGGGCGTATGGCTACACCTTC
TRBJ1-2,TRBV18,-,-,CASSQTGDFSGYTF,TGTGCCAGCTCCCAAACCGGGGATTTCAGTGGCTACACCTTC
TRBJ2-7,TRBV30,-,-,CAWSVKLADYEQYF,TGTGCCTGGAGTGTAAAACTAGCCGACTACGAGCAGTACTTC